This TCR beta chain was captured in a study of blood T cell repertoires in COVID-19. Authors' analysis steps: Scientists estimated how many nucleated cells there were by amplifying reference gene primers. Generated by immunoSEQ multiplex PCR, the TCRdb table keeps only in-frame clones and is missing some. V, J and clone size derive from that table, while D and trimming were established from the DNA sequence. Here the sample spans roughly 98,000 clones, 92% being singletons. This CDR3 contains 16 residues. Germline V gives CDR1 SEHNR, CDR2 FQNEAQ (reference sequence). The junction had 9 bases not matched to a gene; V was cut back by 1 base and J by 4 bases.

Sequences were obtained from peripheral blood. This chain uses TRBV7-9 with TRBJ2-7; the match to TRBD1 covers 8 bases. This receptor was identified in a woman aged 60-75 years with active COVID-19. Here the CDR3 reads CASSLGMNRGIYEQYF. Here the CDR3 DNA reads TGTGCCAGCAGCTTAGGGATGAACAGGGGGATTTACGAGCAGTACTTC.